Included here is one TCR beta chain sequence, with context. Its antigen remains unidentified. The PCR employed 60 Vbeta primers together with 13 Jbeta primers. Method: immunoSEQ multiplex PCR; TCRdb's copy keeps in-frame clones and lacks some. The repertoire holds 95,000 to 110,000 clones, with roughly 82% as singletons. This sample was taken from a study of cytomegalovirus exposure and HLA in healthy donors. Overall study: A preliminary data release comprised around 85 million unique TCRs obtained from HLA-typed donors.

Findings of the study overall: Prediction of most subjects' HLA-A and HLA-B alleles by TCR beta sequences was reportedly accurate.

The germline V and J ends were trimmed by 6 bases and 0 bases, with 18 bases remaining between them. The germline CDR1 and CDR2 sequences are SGHRS and YFSETQ. The CDR3 sequence is 17 residues long. The chain joins TRBV5-1 to TRBJ2-2, with D tentatively TRBD1 (5 bases). What was sequenced was PBMCs. This TCR came from a male donor in good health and CMV-seronegative. CDR3 bases: TGCGCCAGCAACCCCAGTGATGGGGCGGCGAACACCGGGGAGCTGTTTTTT. Translated, it gives CASNPSDGAANTGELFF. Drawing the rest from reference TRBV5-1 and TRBJ2-2, the complete variable domain is KAGVTQTPRYLIKTRGQQVTLSCSPISGHRSVSWYQQTPGQGLQFLFEYFSETQRNKGNFPGRFSGRQFSNSRSEMNVSTLELGDSALYLCASNPSDGAANTGELFFGEGSRLTVL.